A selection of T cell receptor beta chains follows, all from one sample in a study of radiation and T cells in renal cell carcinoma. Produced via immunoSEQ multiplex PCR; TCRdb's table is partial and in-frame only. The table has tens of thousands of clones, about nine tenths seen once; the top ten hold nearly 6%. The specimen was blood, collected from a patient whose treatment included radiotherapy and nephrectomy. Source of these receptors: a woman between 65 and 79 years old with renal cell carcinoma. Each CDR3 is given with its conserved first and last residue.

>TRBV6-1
CASSDRVSNQPQHF
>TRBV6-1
CASSRRAGELFF
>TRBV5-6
CASSLRVGQGLNEQFF
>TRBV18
CASSPRRMGGIQYF
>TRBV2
CASSSRVTYEQYF
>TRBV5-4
CASSLAGSRRATNEKLFF
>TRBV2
CASNRQFNEKLFF
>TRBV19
CASSIGQIETNIQYF
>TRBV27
CASSLIWTGSFYGYTF
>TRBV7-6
CASSASSGETQYF
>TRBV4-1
CASSRLGLQPGTQYF
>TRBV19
CASTLVGAGNTIYF
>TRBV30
CAWSSGTGRNQPQHF
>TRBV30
CAWSPVWETEAFF
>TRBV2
CASSVRLAGGWRETQYF
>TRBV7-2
CASSSVATRGHGDF
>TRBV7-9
CASIPDRDVNIQYF
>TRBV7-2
CASSLVGTGASSGANVLTF
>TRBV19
CASSVDQSGPYEQYF
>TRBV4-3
CASSQVQGSEAFF
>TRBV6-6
CASTYGQGANEQYF
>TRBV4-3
CASSQSGRGAYEQYF
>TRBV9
CASSATSTGSDSYGYTF
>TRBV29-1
CSVGGGRSGYTF